These 8 T cell receptor beta chains share one sample of origin, sequenced in a study of T cells in Graves' hyperthyroidism and ophthalmopathy. Authors of the study amplified TCR beta CDR3 regions from RNA transcripts. HTBI primers were used for first-round RT-PCR of the TCR CDR3. One entry per CDR3 protein results from TCRdb running MiXCR on the multiplex PCR reads. The sample gives 190,000 or so distinct CDR3 sequences, 15% to 20% of which show up once; 35% to 50% is in the top ten. Material for sequencing was blood. All receptors derive from a man in his forties with Graves' hyperthyroidism.

The chain employs TRBV5-5 and TRBJ2-7; 8 bases match TRBD2. Germline assignment: CDR1 SGHKS and CDR2 YYEKEE (reference sequence). The CDR3 is 13 residues long. V shed 7 bases and J 6 bases; nucleotides not matched to a gene: 9. This chain's CDR3 is CASAGTREGEQYF. The DNA for the CDR3 is TGTGCCAGCGCCGGGACACGGGAGGGCGAGCAGTACTTC.

There are a few counts of this clonotype. The chain couples TRBV6-2 or TRBV6-3 to TRBJ2-1; weak D call: TRBD1 (6 bases). V lost 2 bases and J lost 9, with 8 bases in between. The CDR3 is 12 residues long. The germline V gene encodes CDR1 MNHEY and CDR2 SVGEGT. Here the CDR3 DNA reads TGTGCCAGCAGTTACCCCAGGGGTGAGCAGTTCTTC. It encodes CASSYPRGEQFF.

Many counts were recorded for this clonotype. The gene calls are TRBV5-6 and TRBJ2-3; D unresolved. V shed 3 bases and J shed 0 bases, with 5 bases lying between them. CDR1 SGHDT and CDR2 YYEEEE come from the germline V gene. The CDR3 has 13 amino acids. CDR3 nucleotide sequence: TGTGCCAGCAGCTATAAGAGCACAGATACGCAGTATTTT. Residues: CASSYKSTDTQYF.

This clonotype has a count of ten or more. The gene calls are TRBV6-2 or TRBV6-3 and TRBJ2-7; D assignment may be TRBD1 or TRBD2 (5 bases each). The V end lost 5 bases, the J end lost 7 bases, and 18 bases lay between the germline ends. The CDR3 loop spans 14 amino acids. CDR1 and CDR2 from the germline V gene are MNHEY and SVGEGT. The CDR3 DNA reads TGTGCCAGCAGTCAACCTCCGGGGCTTAAGGAGCAGTACTTC. This encodes CASSQPPGLKEQYF.

The J gene is TRBJ2-3, the V gene TRBV5-1; 7 positions agree with TRBD2. CDR1 is SGHRS, CDR2 YFSETQ, per germline. The V gene end was trimmed by 4 bases and the J gene end by 0 bases; junction bases not matched to a gene: 8. The CDR3 is made up of 16 amino acids. The CDR3 bases are TGCGCCAGCAGCCCGCGGGGAGGGGCGAGCACAGATACGCAGTATTTT. Its protein is CASSPRGGASTDTQYF.

This clonotype has ten or more counts. The V and J genes are TRBV5-1 and TRBJ2-6; D not resolved. V shed 0 bases and J shed 0 bases, with 4 bases lying between them. The CDR3 has 15 residues. Germline V gene sequence: CDR1 SGHRS, CDR2 YFSETQ. The CDR3 DNA reads as TGCGCCAGCAGCTTGGGAGACTCTGGGGCCAACGTCCTGACTTTC. This gives the protein CASSLGDSGANVLTF. Combining the CDR3 with reference TRBV5-1 and TRBJ2-6 gives the whole variable domain KAGVTQTPRYLIKTRGQQVTLSCSPISGHRSVSWYQQTPGQGLQFLFEYFSETQRNKGNFPGRFSGRQFSNSRSEMNVSTLELGDSALYLCASSLGDSGANVLTFGAGSRLTVL.

With respect to this clonotype: One end of the junction is discordant with germline, which a read error may explain. The V gene is TRBV20-1, the J gene TRBJ2-1; tentatively, D is TRBD2 (6 bases). Germline loops: CDR1 DFQATT, CDR2 SNEGSKA (reference sequence). This CDR3 spans 15 amino acids. CDR3 sequence reads: CGAKIMRGNYNEQFF. CDR3 sequence (DNA): TGCGGTGCTAAGATTATGCGGGGAAACTACAATGAGCAGTTCTTC.

This clonotype was counted many times. The chain has TRBV28 and TRBJ2-1; D is perhaps TRBD1 (7 bases). CDR1 is MDHEN, CDR2 SYDVKM, per germline. Trimming stripped 5 bases from V and 8 bases from J, with 22 bases between. The CDR3 is made up of 16 amino acids. DNA of the CDR3: TGTGCCAGCAGTCCCCGGCCCAGGGGGGCCTTCCATGAGCAGTTCTTC. It is translated as CASSPRPRGAFHEQFF. Full variable domain (remainder filled in from reference TRBV28 and TRBJ2-1): DVKVTQSSRYLVKRTGEKVFLECVQDMDHENMFWYRQDPGLGLRLIYFSYDVKMKEKGDIPEGYSVSREKKERFSLILESASTNQTSMYLCASSPRPRGAFHEQFFGPGTRLTVL.